The 4 T cell receptor beta chains given below trace back to one sample, sequenced in a study of blood T cell repertoires in COVID-19. The protocol was immunoSEQ multiplex PCR, while the TCRdb copy is restricted to in-frame clones and leaves out a portion. The table records approximately 190,000 clones, 70% to 85% of them present only once. The sequencing sample was made of peripheral blood. These TCRs come from a woman in her thirties with acute or convalescent COVID-19.

There are many counts of this clone. The chain joins TRBV29-1 to TRBJ1-2; 7 bases are shared with TRBD1. CDR3 length: 13 residues. Germline-derived CDR1 and CDR2 are SQVTM and ANQGSEA. The J segment lost 8 bases and the V segment lost 6 bases, leaving 12 bases of the junction unmatched. The CDR3: CSVEEQGIRGYTF. CDR3 nucleotide sequence: TGCAGCGTGGAGGAACAGGGGATTCGGGGCTACACCTTC.

There are a few counts of this clone. This chain links TRBV18 with TRBJ1-1, with D possibly TRBD1 on 5 matching bases. Trimming removed 6 bases from V and 0 bases from J, with 11 bases in between. This CDR3 has 14 amino acids. Germline V gives CDR1 KGHSH, CDR2 LQKENI. The CDR3 here is CASSKGQMNTEAFF. In DNA, the CDR3 is TGTGCCAGCTCCAAGGGGCAGATGAACACTGAAGCTTTCTTT. Filled out from reference TRBV18 and TRBJ1-1, the complete variable domain reads NAGVMQNPRHLVRRRGQEARLRCSPMKGHSHVYWYRQLPEEGLKFMVYLQKENIIDESGMPKERFSAEFPKEGPSILRIQQVVRGDSAAYFCASSKGQMNTEAFFGQGTRLTVV.

The chain recombines TRBV6-4 with TRBJ2-2; tentatively, D is TRBD2 (6 bases). CDR3 length equals 15 residues. CDR1 is MRHNA, CDR2 SNTAGT, per germline. V lost 5 bases and J lost 2, with 12 bases in between. The CDR3 here is CASSRSGDNTGELFF. For the CDR3, the DNA is TGTGCCAGCAGTCGTAGCGGCGATAACACCGGGGAGCTGTTTTTT.

This clone was detected only once. This chain links TRBV7-3 with TRBJ2-7; 7 nucleotides align to TRBD1. CDR1 is SGHTA and CDR2 is FQGTGA in the germline V gene. This CDR3 is built from 13 residues. The J segment lost 6 bases and the V segment lost 4 bases, leaving 6 bases of the junction unmatched. The CDR3 is CASSSQQGTEQYF. In DNA form, the CDR3 reads TGTGCCAGCAGCTCGCAACAGGGGACCGAGCAGTACTTC.